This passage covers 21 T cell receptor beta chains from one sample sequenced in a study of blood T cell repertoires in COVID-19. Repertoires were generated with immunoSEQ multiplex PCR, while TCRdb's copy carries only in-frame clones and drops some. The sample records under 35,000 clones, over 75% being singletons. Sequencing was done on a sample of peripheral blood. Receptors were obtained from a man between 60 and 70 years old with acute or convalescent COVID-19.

The chain's CDR3 is CASSPQGFAGYTF. The CDR3, as DNA: TGTGCCAGCAGCCCACAGGGTTTTGCTGGCTACACCTTC. This chain connects TRBV7-2 to TRBJ1-2, with a possible D match to TRBD1 (6 bases). This CDR3 region has 13 residues. Per the germline V gene, CDR1 is SGHTA and CDR2 is FQGNSA. Trimming removed 5 bases from V and 7 bases from J, with 14 bases in between.

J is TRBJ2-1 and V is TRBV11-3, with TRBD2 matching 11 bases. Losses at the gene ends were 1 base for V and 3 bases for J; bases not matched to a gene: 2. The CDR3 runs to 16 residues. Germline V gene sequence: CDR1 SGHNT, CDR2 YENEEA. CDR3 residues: CASSLGTSGSYNEQFF. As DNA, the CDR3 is TGTGCCAGCAGCTTAGGAACTAGCGGGAGCTACAATGAGCAGTTCTTC.

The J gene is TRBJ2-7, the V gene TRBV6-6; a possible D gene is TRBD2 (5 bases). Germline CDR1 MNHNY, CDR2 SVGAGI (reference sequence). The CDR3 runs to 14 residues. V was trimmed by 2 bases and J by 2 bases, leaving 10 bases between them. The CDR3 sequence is CASSYRGSTYEQYF. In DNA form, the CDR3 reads TGTGCCAGCAGTTACCGAGGGTCCACCTACGAGCAGTACTTC.

This CDR3 is CAISEGGDRSYYEQYF. The CDR3, as DNA: TGTGCCATCAGCGAAGGGGGGGACAGGAGTTACTACGAGCAGTACTTC. This rearrangement joins TRBV10-3 to TRBJ2-7; D is perhaps TRBD1 (8 bases). The CDR3 spans 16 residues. The ends were cut back, 6 bases at V and 3 bases at J, with 21 bases in the middle. Germline V gene data show CDR1 as ENHRY and CDR2 as SYGVKD.

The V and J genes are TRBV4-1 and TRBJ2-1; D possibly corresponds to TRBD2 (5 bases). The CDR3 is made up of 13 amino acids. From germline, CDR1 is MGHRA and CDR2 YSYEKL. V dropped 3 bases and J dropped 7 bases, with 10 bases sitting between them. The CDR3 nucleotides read TGCGCCAGCAGCCACCTCGGACTGAATGAGCAGTTCTTC. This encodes CASSHLGLNEQFF.

This CDR3 is CASSPGQFYTEAFF. As DNA, the CDR3 is TGTGCCAGCAGCCCCGGACAGTTTTACACTGAAGCTTTCTTT. This chain uses TRBV11-2 with TRBJ1-1, with D perhaps matching TRBD1 (6 bases). This CDR3 has 14 residues. The ends were cut back, 5 bases at V and 3 bases at J, with 13 bases in the middle. Germline V gene sequence: CDR1 SGHAT, CDR2 FQNNGV.

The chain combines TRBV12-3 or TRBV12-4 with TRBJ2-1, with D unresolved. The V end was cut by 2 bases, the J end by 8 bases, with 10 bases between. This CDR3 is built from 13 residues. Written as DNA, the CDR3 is TGTGCCAGCAGTTTACGGAGTTTGGATGAGCAGTTCTTC. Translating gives CASSLRSLDEQFF.

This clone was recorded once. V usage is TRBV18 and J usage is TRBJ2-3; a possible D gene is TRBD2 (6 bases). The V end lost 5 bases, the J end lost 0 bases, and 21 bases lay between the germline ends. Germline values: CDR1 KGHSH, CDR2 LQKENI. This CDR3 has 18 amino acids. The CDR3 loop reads CASSGASWDSHSTDTQYF. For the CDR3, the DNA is TGTGCCAGCTCAGGGGCATCCTGGGACTCCCATAGCACAGATACGCAGTATTTT. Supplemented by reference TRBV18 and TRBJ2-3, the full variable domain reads NAGVMQNPRHLVRRRGQEARLRCSPMKGHSHVYWYRQLPEEGLKFMVYLQKENIIDESGMPKERFSAEFPKEGPSILRIQQVVRGDSAAYFCASSGASWDSHSTDTQYFGPGTRLTVL.

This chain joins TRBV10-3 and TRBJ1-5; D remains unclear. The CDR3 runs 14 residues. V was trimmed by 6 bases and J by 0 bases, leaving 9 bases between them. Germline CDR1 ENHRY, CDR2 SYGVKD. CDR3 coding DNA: TGTGCCATCAGGGAGACCGGTAGCAATCAGCCCCAGCATTTT. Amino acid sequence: CAIRETGSNQPQHF.

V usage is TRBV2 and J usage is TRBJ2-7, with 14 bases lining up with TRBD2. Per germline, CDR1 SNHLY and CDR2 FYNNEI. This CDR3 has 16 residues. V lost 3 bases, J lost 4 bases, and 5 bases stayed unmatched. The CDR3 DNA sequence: TGTGCCAGCAGTGAGAGGGGGACTAGCGGGAGTTACGAGCAGTACTTC. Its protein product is CASSERGTSGSYEQYF.

In DNA form, the CDR3 reads TGTGCCAGTAGCCCTGGACAGGGGCGGTATGGCTACACCTTC. Its protein is CASSPGQGRYGYTF. This chain links TRBV19 with TRBJ1-2; 9 bases are a match to TRBD1. From germline, CDR1 is LNHDA and CDR2 SQIVND (reference sequence). V shed 6 bases, J shed 5 bases, and the junction held 7 bases outside the gene matches. The CDR3 extends over 14 amino acids.

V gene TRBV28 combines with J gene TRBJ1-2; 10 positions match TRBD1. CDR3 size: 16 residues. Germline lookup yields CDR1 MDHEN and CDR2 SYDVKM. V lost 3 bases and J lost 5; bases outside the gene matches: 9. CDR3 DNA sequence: TGTGCCAGCAGTTTCTTTAGACAGGGGGCTAGGTATGGCTACACCTTC. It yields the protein CASSFFRQGARYGYTF.

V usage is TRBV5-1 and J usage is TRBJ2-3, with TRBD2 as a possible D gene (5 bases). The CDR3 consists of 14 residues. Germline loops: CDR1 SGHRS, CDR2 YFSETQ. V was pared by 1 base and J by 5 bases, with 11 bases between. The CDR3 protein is CASSLYVAGDTQYF. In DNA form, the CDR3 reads TGCGCCAGCAGCTTGTACGTGGCGGGAGATACGCAGTATTTT.

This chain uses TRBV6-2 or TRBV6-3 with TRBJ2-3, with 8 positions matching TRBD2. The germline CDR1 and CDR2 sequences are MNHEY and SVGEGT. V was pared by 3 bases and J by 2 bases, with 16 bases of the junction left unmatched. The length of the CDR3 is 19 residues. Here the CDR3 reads CASSYGGLAKTDYTDTQYF. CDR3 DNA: TGTGCCAGCAGTTATGGTGGACTAGCAAAAACCGATTACACAGATACGCAGTATTTT.

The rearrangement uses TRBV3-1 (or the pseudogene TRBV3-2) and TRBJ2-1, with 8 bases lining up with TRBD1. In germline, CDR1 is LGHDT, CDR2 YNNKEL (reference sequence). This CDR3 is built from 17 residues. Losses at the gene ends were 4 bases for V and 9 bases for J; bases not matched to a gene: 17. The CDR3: CASSPWTGWGRGLEQFF. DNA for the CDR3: TGTGCCAGCAGCCCCTGGACAGGGTGGGGAAGAGGCCTTGAGCAGTTCTTC.

CDR3 loop: CTSSSQPGLGGYTF. In DNA, the CDR3 is TGCACCAGCAGCTCCCAGCCGGGACTTGGTGGCTACACCTTC. The chain uses TRBV1 and TRBJ1-2. TRBV1 is listed as a pseudogene. CDR3 length: 14 amino acids.

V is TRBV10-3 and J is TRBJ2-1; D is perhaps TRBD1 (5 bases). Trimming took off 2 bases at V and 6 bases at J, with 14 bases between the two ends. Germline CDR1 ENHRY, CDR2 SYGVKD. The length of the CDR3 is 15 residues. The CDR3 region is CAISEGSQRGNEQFF. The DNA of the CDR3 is TGTGCCATCAGTGAGGGTAGTCAAAGGGGCAATGAGCAGTTCTTC.

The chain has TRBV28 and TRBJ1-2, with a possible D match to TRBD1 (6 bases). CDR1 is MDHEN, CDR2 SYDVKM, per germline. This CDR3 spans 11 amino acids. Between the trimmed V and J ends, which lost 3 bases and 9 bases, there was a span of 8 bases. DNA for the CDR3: TGTGCCAGCAGTTTTCAGGGGAGCTACACCTTC. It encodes CASSFQGSYTF.

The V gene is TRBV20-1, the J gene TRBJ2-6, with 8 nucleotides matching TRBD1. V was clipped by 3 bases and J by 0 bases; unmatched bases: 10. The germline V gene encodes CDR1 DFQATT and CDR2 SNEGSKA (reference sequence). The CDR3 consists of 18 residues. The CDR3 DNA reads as TGCAGTGCTAGTGGGACAGGCGACAAGAGCTCTGGGGCCAACGTCCTGACTTTC. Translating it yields CSASGTGDKSSGANVLTF.

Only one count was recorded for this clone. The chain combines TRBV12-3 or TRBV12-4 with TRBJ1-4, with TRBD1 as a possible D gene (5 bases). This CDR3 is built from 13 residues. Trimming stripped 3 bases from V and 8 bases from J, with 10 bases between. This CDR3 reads CASSLGGEEKLFF. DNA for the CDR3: TGTGCCAGCAGTTTGGGGGGGGAGGAAAAACTGTTTTTT.

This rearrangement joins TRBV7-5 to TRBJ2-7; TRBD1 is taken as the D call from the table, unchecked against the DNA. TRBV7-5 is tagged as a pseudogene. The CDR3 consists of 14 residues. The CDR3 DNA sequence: TGTGTCAGAAGCTTTTTCGACAGCTCCTACGAGCAGTACTTC. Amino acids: CVRSFFDSSYEQYF.